These 5 T cell receptor beta chains originate from one sample sequenced in a study of blood T cell repertoires in COVID-19 (dated by TCRdb to about 2020). Receptors were amplified or captured by the immunoSEQ multiplex PCR assay. TCRdb re-hosts the immuneACCESS table, in-frame sequences only. Its copies lack some clones; in the studies checked, an unresolved V gene accounts for under half of them, and the cause for the rest is not known. This sample is represented by 170,000 or so clones; approximately 88% of them were singletons. Around 6.3% of the sample is held by the ten biggest clonotypes. Source material: peripheral blood. These receptors all come from a woman in her 40s with COVID-19, enrolled during active disease.

This clone showed up just once. The chain is built from TRBV5-1 and TRBJ1-1, with D uncertain. Germline CDR1 and CDR2: SGHRS and YFSETQ. The CDR3 is 14 residues long. Trimming left V 0 bases short and J 0 bases short, with 6 bases between. CDR3 protein: CASSLGTVNTEAFF. In DNA, the CDR3 is TGCGCCAGCAGCTTGGGAACAGTGAACACTGAAGCTTTCTTT. Looking up the rest from reference TRBV5-1 and TRBJ1-1 gives the full variable domain: KAGVTQTPRYLIKTRGQQVTLSCSPISGHRSVSWYQQTPGQGLQFLFEYFSETQRNKGNFPGRFSGRQFSNSRSEMNVSTLELGDSALYLCASSLGTVNTEAFFGQGTRLTVV.

The chain couples TRBV7-9 to TRBJ1-1; D gene unclear. Germline V gene data show CDR1 as SEHNR and CDR2 as FQNEAQ (reference sequence). Trimming shortened V by 2 bases and J by 1 base, and 5 bases separated the two germline ends. This CDR3 comprises 13 residues. This CDR3 is CASSLSGNTEAFF. The CDR3 DNA reads TGTGCCAGCAGCTTATCAGGGAACACTGAAGCTTTCTTT. The full variable domain, rest sourced from reference TRBV7-9 and TRBJ1-1, is DTGVSQNPRHKITKRGQNVTFRCDPISEHNRLYWYRQTLGQGPEFLTYFQNEAQLEKSRLLSDRFSAERPKGSFSTLEIQRTEQGDSAMYLCASSLSGNTEAFFGQGTRLTVV.

The J gene is TRBJ2-2, the V gene TRBV24-1; the D gene is possibly TRBD2 (5 bases). This CDR3 spans 12 amino acids. Germline CDR1 reads KGHDR; CDR2 reads SFDVKD. Trimming stripped 5 bases from V and 5 bases from J, with 5 bases between. The CDR3 region has the DNA TGTGCCACCAGTGGCGGGACCGGGGAGCTGTTTTTT. It codes for CATSGGTGELFF.

V usage is TRBV6-5 and J usage is TRBJ1-5; 9 bases are a match to TRBD1. V shed 5 bases and J 2 bases; nucleotides not matched to a gene: 4. This CDR3 has 15 residues. CDR1 and CDR2 from the germline V gene are MNHEY and SVGAGI. CDR3 loop: CASSTGGAGNQPQHF. The CDR3 region has the DNA TGTGCCAGCAGTACAGGGGGCGCCGGCAATCAGCCCCAGCATTTT.

V usage is TRBV28 and J usage is TRBJ1-5, with D possibly matching TRBD1 (5 bases). Germline V gene data show CDR1 as MDHEN and CDR2 as SYDVKM. CDR3 size: 13 residues. Trimming removed 2 bases at V and 7 bases at J, with 9 bases between. The CDR3 loop reads CASSLTGSQPQHF. The DNA of the CDR3 is TGTGCCAGCAGTTTAACAGGCTCGCAGCCCCAGCATTTT.